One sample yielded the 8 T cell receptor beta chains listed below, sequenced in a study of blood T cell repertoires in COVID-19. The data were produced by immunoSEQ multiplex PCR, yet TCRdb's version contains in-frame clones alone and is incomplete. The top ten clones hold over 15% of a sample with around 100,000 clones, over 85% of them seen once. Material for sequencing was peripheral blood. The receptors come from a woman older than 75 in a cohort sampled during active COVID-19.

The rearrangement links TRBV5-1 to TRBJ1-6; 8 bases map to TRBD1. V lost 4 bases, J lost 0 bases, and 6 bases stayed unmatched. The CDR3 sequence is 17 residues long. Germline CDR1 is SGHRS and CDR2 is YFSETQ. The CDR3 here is CASSTAGGGSYNSPLHF. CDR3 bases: TGCGCCAGCAGCACAGCAGGGGGCGGCTCCTATAATTCACCCCTCCACTTT.

The CDR3 spells CATSGQANQPQHF. CDR3 DNA sequence: TGTGCCACCAGCGGACAGGCCAATCAGCCCCAGCATTTT. The chain joins TRBV24-1 to TRBJ1-5; 7 bases map to TRBD1. V shed 7 bases, J shed 3 bases, and the junction held 2 bases outside the gene matches. In germline, CDR1 is KGHDR, CDR2 SFDVKD. CDR3 length equals 13 residues.

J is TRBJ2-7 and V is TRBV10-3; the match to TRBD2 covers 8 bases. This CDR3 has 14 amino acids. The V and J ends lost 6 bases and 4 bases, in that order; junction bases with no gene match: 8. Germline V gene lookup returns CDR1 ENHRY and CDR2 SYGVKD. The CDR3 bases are TGTGCCATCAGAACTAGCGGCGATGGGTACGAGCAGTACTTC. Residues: CAIRTSGDGYEQYF.

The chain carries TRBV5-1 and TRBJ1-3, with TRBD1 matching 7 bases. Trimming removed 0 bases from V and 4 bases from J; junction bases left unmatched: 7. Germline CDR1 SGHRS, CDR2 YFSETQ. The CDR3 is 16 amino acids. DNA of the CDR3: TGCGCCAGCAGCTTGGGACAGGGAATCGTCGGAAACACCATATATTTT. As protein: CASSLGQGIVGNTIYF.

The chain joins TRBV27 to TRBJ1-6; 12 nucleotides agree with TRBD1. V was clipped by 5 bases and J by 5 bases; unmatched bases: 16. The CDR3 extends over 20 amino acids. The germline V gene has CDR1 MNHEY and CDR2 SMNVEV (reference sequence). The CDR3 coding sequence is TGTGCCAGCAGTCCGGAACCGGGACAGGGGGCAAAAATTGATAATTCACCCCTCCACTTT. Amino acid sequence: CASSPEPGQGAKIDNSPLHF.

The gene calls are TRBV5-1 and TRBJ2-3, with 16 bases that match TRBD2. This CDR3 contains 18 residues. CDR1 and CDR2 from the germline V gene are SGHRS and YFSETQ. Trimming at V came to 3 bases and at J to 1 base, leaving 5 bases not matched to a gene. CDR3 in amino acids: CASSSGLAGGQGTDTQYF. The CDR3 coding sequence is TGCGCCAGCAGCTCGGGACTAGCGGGAGGGCAGGGCACAGATACGCAGTATTTT.

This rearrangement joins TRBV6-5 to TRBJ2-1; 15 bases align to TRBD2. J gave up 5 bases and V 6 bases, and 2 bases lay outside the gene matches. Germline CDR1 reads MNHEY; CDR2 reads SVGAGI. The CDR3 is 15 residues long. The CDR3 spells CASRGLAGGNNEQFF. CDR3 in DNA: TGTGCCAGCAGGGGACTAGCGGGGGGAAACAATGAGCAGTTCTTC.

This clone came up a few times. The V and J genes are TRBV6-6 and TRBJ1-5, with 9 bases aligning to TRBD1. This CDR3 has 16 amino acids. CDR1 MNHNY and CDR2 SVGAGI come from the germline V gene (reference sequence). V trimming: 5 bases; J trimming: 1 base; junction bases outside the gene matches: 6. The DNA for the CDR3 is TGTGCCAGCAGTAGGGGACAGGGTTCCAGCAATCAGCCCCAGCATTTT. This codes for CASSRGQGSSNQPQHF.